These T cell receptor beta chains were read from a single sample in a study of OX40 agonist ivuxolimab in advanced cancers. Using immunoSEQ multiplex PCR, the repertoire was profiled, and TCRdb retains in-frame clones only, with some absent. The profile shows tens of thousands of clones, 84% of them singletons. The sample here was CD4+ or CD8+ T cells sorted from blood, taken in a trial of the OX40 agonist ivuxolimab. The receptors originated from an adult with an advanced solid tumor such as melanoma, head and neck, liver or kidney cancer. Each CDR3 is given with its conserved first and last residue. The order of the fields is V gene, J gene, D gene, CDR3 protein. The D gene is left open where the match is weak.

v_call: TRBV6-6
j_call: TRBJ2-3
d_call: NA
cdr3_aa: CASSYSGGATDTQYF

v_call: TRBV25-1
j_call: TRBJ1-2
d_call: NA
cdr3_aa: CASSEYRDNGYTF

v_call: TRBV6-6
j_call: TRBJ2-1
d_call: TRBD2
cdr3_aa: CASGTGTSGRNEQFF

v_call: TRBV11-3
j_call: TRBJ2-7
d_call: NA
cdr3_aa: CASSTIRDSSYEQYF

v_call: TRBV27
j_call: TRBJ2-2
d_call: TRBD2
cdr3_aa: CASPELAGYTGELFF

v_call: TRBV4-1
j_call: TRBJ2-7
d_call: NA
cdr3_aa: CASSQRHGGYEQYF

v_call: TRBV27
j_call: TRBJ2-2
d_call: NA
cdr3_aa: CASSLWSAAGELFF

v_call: TRBV11-2
j_call: TRBJ2-1
d_call: TRBD2
cdr3_aa: CASSLIRTYIAGSPSEQFF

v_call: TRBV4-1
j_call: TRBJ1-4
d_call: NA
cdr3_aa: CASSQGQPEKLFF

v_call: TRBV14
j_call: TRBJ2-7
d_call: TRBD1
cdr3_aa: CASSQHTGVREQYF

v_call: TRBV4-3
j_call: TRBJ2-7
d_call: NA
cdr3_aa: CASSQRSQGSLYEQYF

v_call: TRBV9
j_call: TRBJ2-2
d_call: NA
cdr3_aa: CASSVGPRVAAGEGGELFF

v_call: TRBV28
j_call: TRBJ1-5
d_call: NA
cdr3_aa: CASSPPPNQPQHF

v_call: TRBV6-4
j_call: TRBJ1-6
d_call: TRBD1
cdr3_aa: CASSDETGMKAPLHF

v_call: TRBV27
j_call: TRBJ2-7
d_call: NA
cdr3_aa: CASSFSPRGRGDEQYF

v_call: TRBV7-9
j_call: TRBJ2-1
d_call: NA
cdr3_aa: CASSLGAGRGEQFF